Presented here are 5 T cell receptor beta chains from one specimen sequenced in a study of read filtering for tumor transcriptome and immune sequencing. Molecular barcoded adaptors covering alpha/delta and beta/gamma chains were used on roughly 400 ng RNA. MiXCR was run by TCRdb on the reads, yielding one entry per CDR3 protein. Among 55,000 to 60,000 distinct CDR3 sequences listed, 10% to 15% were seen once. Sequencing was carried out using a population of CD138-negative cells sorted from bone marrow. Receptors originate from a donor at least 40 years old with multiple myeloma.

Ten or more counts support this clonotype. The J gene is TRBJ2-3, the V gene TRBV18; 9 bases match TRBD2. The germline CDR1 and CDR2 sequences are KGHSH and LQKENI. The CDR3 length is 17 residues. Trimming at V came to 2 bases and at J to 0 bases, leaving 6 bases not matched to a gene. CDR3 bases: TGTGCCAGCTCACCAGCCTCTAGCGGGATAAGCACAGATACGCAGTATTTT. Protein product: CASSPASSGISTDTQYF. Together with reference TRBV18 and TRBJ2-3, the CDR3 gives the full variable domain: NAGVMQNPRHLVRRRGQEARLRCSPMKGHSHVYWYRQLPEEGLKFMVYLQKENIIDESGMPKERFSAEFPKEGPSILRIQQVVRGDSAAYFCASSPASSGISTDTQYFGPGTRLTVL.

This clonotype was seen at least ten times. The CDR3 DNA follows: TGTGCCAGCAGTAGTAGTCAGAGCCGGGTTGAAGGAGAGACCCAGTACTTC. Translation: CASSSSQSRVEGETQYF. The chain recombines TRBV2 with TRBJ2-5; no clear D. The germline V gene encodes CDR1 SNHLY and CDR2 FYNNEI. This CDR3 comprises 17 residues. V dropped 5 bases and J dropped 4 bases, with 23 bases sitting between them.

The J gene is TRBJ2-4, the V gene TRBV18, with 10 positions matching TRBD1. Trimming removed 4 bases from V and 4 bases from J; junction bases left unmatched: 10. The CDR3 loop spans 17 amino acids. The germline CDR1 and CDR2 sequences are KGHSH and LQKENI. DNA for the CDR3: TGTGCCAGCTCACTTACCTCCGGGACAGGGGTTAAAAACATTCAGTACTTC. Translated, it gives CASSLTSGTGVKNIQYF. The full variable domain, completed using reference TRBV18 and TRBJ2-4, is NAGVMQNPRHLVRRRGQEARLRCSPMKGHSHVYWYRQLPEEGLKFMVYLQKENIIDESGMPKERFSAEFPKEGPSILRIQQVVRGDSAAYFCASSLTSGTGVKNIQYFGAGTRLSVL.

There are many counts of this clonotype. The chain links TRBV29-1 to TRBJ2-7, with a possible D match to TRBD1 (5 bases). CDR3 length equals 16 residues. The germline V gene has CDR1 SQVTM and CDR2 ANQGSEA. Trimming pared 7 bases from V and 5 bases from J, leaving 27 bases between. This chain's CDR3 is CSARNHGALGVHEQYF. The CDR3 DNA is TGCAGCGCCCGAAACCACGGAGCGCTAGGGGTGCACGAGCAGTACTTC.

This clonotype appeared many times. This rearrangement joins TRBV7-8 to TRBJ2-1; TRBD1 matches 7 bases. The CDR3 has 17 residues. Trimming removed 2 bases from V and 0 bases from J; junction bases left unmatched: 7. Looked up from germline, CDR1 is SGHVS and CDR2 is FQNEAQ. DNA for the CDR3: TGTGCCAGCAGCTTACCAAGGACAGGCAGCTCCTACAATGAGCAGTTCTTC. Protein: CASSLPRTGSSYNEQFF.